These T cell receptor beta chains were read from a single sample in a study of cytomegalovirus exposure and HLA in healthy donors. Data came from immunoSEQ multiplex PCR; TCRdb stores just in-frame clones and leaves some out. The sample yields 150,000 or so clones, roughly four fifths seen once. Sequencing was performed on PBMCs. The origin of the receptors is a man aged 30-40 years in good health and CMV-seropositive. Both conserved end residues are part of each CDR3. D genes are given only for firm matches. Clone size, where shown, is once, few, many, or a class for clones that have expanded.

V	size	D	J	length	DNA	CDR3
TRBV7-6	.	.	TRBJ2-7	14	TGTGCCAGCAGCCGGGACTCCAACGCCTACGAGCAGTACTTC	CASSRDSNAYEQYF
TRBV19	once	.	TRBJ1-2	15	TGTGCCAGCAACGTAGGGGCAGCAGCTAACTATGGCTACACCTTC	CASNVGAAANYGYTF
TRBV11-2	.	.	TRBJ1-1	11	TGTGCCAGCAGCTTAGCCAGGGTGGCTTTCTTT	CASSLARVAFF
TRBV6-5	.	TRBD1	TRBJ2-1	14	TGTGCCAGCAGGGAGATGACAGGGGCTATTGAGCAGTTCTTC	CASREMTGAIEQFF
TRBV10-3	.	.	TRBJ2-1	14	TGTGCCATCAGTCCGAGGGAGACAAACAATGAGCAGTTCTTC	CAISPRETNNEQFF
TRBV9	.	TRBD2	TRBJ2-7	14	TGTGCCAGCAGCGGGGGGACTAACTCCTACGAGCAGTACTTC	CASSGGTNSYEQYF
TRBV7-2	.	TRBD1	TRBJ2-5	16	TGTGCCAGCAGCTTCCGACAGGGGGACATTAGAGAGACCCAGTACTTC	CASSFRQGDIRETQYF
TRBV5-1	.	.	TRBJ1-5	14	TGCGCCAGCAGCTTTAGTGGGGGCGATCAGCCCCAGCATTTT	CASSFSGGDQPQHF
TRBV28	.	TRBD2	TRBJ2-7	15	TGTGCCAGCAGTTTATGGGCGGGAGGTCTGTACGAGCAGTACTTC	CASSLWAGGLYEQYF
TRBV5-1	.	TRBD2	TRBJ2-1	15	TGCGCCAGCAGCTTATGGACTAGTCCTAACAATGAGCAGTTCTTC	CASSLWTSPNNEQFF
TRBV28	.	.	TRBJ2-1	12	TGTGCCAGCAGTTTATCATACAATGAGCAGTTCTTC	CASSLSYNEQFF
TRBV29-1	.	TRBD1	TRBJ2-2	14	TGCAGCGTTCCTCGGGACAGGGAAACCGGGGAGCTGTTTTTT	CSVPRDRETGELFF
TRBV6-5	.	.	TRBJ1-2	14	TGTGCCAGCCGCCGGGACTTAGAAGGCTATGGCTACACCTTC	CASRRDLEGYGYTF
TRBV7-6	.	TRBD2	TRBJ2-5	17	TGTGCCAGCAGCTTTGGGGGAGGGTCGGGGCTACAAGAGACCCAGTACTTC	CASSFGGGSGLQETQYF
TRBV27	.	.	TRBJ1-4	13	TGTGCCAGCAGTTTTCCCGGGTCCCCTGAACTGTTTTTT	CASSFPGSPELFF
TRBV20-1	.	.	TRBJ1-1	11	TGCAGTGCTATAATGACAGTGGAAGCTTTCTTT	CSAIMTVEAFF
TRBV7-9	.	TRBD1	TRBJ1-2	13	TGTGCCAGCACTCCGGGACAGGGGTTTGGCTACACCTTC	CASTPGQGFGYTF
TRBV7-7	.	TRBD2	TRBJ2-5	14	TGTGCTAGCAGCTTCTCGGGGGGGGCAGAGACCCAGTACTTC	CASSFSGGAETQYF
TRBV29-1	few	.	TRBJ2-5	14	TGCAGCGCCGGGGTCGGTAGCGTGGGAGAGACCCAGTACTTC	CSAGVGSVGETQYF
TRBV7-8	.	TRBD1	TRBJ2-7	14	TGTGCCAGCAGCCTCGGACAGGGGGTCTACGAGCAGTACTTC	CASSLGQGVYEQYF
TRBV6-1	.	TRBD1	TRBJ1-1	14	TGTGCCACCAGACAGGGTGCGGTGAACACTGAAGCTTTCTTT	CATRQGAVNTEAFF
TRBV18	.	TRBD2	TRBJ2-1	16	TGTGCCAGCTCACAACTTTCGGGGGGAGGATCGAATGAGCAGTTCTTC	CASSQLSGGGSNEQFF
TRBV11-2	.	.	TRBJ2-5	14	TGTGCCAGCAGCTTAACAGGGGGGGGCGAGACCCAGTACTTC	CASSLTGGGETQYF
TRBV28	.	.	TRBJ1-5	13	TGTGCCACCAAACGACAGAGCAATCAGCCCCAGCATTTT	CATKRQSNQPQHF
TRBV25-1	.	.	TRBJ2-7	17	TGTGCCAGCGGCCGCTGGGGACACCTCGTCTACCGATACGAGCAGTACTTC	CASGRWGHLVYRYEQYF
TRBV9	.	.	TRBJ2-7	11	TGTGCCAGCAGCCAGAGGGTCGAGCAGTACTTC	CASSQRVEQYF
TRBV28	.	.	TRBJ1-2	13	TGTGCCAGCAGCAGCGGACAGAGCTATGGCTACACCTTC	CASSSGQSYGYTF
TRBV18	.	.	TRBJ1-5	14	TGTGCCAGCTCACCCGGACAGAACAATCAGCCCCAGCATTTT	CASSPGQNNQPQHF
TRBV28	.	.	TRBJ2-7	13	TGTGCCAGCACTGCTACCCATTCCTACGAGCAGTACTTC	CASTATHSYEQYF
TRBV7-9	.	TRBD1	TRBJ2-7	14	TGTGCCAGCAGCTTTACAGGGGGGACCTACGAGCAGTACTTC	CASSFTGGTYEQYF
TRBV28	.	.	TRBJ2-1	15	TGTGCCAGCAGGGGTGAAGCGCCCTCCTACAATGAGCAGTTCTTC	CASRGEAPSYNEQFF
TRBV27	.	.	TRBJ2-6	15	TGTGCCAGCAGGGGGTGGGAGGCTGGGGCCAACGTCCTGACTTTC	CASRGWEAGANVLTF
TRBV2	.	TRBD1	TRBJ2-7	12	TGTGCCAGCGCTGGGACAGGCTACGAGCAGTACTTC	CASAGTGYEQYF
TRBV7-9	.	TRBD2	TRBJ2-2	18	TGTGCCAGCAGCTTCAGGCGGGAGGGCCCTCTTATAGCCGGGGAGCTGTTTTTT	CASSFRREGPLIAGELFF
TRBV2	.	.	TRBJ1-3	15	TGTGCCAGCAGGAGGGATGTTAACTCTGGAAACACCATATATTTT	CASRRDVNSGNTIYF
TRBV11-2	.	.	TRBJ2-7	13	TGTGCCAGCAGCTCGGACAGCGGCTACGAGCAGTACTTC	CASSSDSGYEQYF
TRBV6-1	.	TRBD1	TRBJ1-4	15	TGTGCCAGCAGTGAAGAGGGGACAGGGGCTGAAAAACTGTTTTTT	CASSEEGTGAEKLFF
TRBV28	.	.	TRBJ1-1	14	TGTGCCAGCAGTATAATGACTCCCCACGCGGAAGCTTTCTTT	CASSIMTPHAEAFF
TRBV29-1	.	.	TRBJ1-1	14	TGCAGCGTTGGTAAGGACAGTTGGAACACTGAAGCTTTCTTT	CSVGKDSWNTEAFF
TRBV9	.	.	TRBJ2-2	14	TGTGCCAGCAGCCTCCGGGGGGCCTCCGGGGAGCTGTTTTTT	CASSLRGASGELFF
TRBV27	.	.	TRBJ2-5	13	TGTGCCAGCCGCGGCGCCGAAGGTGAGACCCAGTACTTC	CASRGAEGETQYF